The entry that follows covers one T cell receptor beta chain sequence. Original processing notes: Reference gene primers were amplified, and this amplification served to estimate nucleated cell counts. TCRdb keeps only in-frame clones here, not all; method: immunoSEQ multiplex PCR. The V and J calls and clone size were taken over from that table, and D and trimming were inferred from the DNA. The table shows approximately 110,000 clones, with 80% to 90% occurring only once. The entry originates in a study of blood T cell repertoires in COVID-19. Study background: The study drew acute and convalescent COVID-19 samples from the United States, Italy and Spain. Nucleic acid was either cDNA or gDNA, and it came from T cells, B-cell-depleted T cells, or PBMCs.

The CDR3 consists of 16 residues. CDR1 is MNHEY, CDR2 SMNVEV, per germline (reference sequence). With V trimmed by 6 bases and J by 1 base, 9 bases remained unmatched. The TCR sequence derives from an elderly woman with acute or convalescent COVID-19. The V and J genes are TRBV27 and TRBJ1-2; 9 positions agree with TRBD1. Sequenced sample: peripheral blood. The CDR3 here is CASRGWGTGINYGYTF. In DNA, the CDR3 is TGTGCCAGCAGGGGTTGGGGGACAGGGATTAACTATGGCTACACCTTC.